This entry lists 10 T cell receptor beta chains sequenced from one sample in a study of T cells in Graves' hyperthyroidism and ophthalmopathy. There were TCR beta CDR3 regions amplified from RNA transcripts. HTBI primers were the set used in a first-round RT-PCR of the TCR CDR3. TCRdb analysed the multiplex PCR reads with MiXCR anew, one entry per CDR3 protein. Found here are fewer than 700,000 distinct CDR3 sequences, around 15% of them singletons; the top ten hold 3% to 4.5%. The sequencing input was blood. These receptors all come from a young woman with Graves' hyperthyroidism.

Details on this clonotype: This may stem from a read error, because a much larger clone lies one nucleotide away. The chain has TRBV30 and TRBJ1-4, with D maybe TRBD1 (6 bases). Germline V gene data show CDR1 as GTSNPN and CDR2 as SVGIG (reference sequence). This CDR3 region has 15 residues. V was clipped by 2 bases and J by 7 bases, with 17 bases between them. In DNA form, the CDR3 reads TGTGCCTGGAGTCCGGCGGGGGGCGCCGGTGAAAAACTGTTTTTT. Translation: CAWSPAGGAGEKLFF.

This clonotype was counted many times. V usage is TRBV30 and J usage is TRBJ1-1; no firm D call. Germline CDR1 GTSNPN, CDR2 SVGIG (reference sequence). V dropped 0 bases and J dropped 1 base, with 9 bases sitting between them. CDR3 length equals 14 residues. The DNA for the CDR3 is TGTGCCTGGAGTGTAGAACATTCGAACACTGAAGCTTTCTTT. It yields the protein CAWSVEHSNTEAFF.

This chain uses TRBV2 with TRBJ2-3, with 10 bases identical to TRBD2. J lost 0 bases, V lost 6 bases, and 6 bases had no gene match. Per the germline V gene, CDR1 is SNHLY and CDR2 is FYNNEI. The CDR3 is 16 amino acids. DNA for the CDR3: TGTGCCAGCAGGATAGGACTAGCGGCTAGCACAGATACGCAGTATTTT. This gives the protein CASRIGLAASTDTQYF.

In this sample, this clonotype turned up many times. The CDR3 sequence: CASMLADLYEQYF. CDR3 DNA sequence: TGTGCCAGCATGCTAGCGGACCTCTACGAGCAGTACTTC. The gene calls are TRBV6-2 or TRBV6-3 and TRBJ2-7; 7 nucleotides line up with TRBD2. V lost 7 bases and J lost 3; bases outside the gene matches: 6. CDR1 is MNHEY and CDR2 is SVGEGT in the germline V gene. The CDR3 runs 13 residues.

This clonotype turned up a few times. The CDR3, as DNA: TGTGCCACCAGCAGAGAGGTTCTCCAAGAGACCCAGTACTTC. Its protein is CATSREVLQETQYF. The chain combines TRBV15 with TRBJ2-5; D unresolved. V gave up 0 bases and J gave up 1 base, with 6 bases separating them. The CDR3 is made up of 14 amino acids. Per the germline V gene, CDR1 is LNHNV and CDR2 is YYDKDF (reference sequence).

The chain has TRBV9 and TRBJ2-5; 7 nucleotides align to TRBD1. Per the germline V gene, CDR1 is SGDLS and CDR2 is YYNGEE. CDR3 length equals 16 residues. V was pared by 1 base and J by 5 bases, with 11 bases of the junction left unmatched. CDR3 amino acids: CASSVREGGALETQYF. The CDR3 region has the DNA TGTGCCAGCAGCGTAAGGGAAGGGGGCGCGTTGGAGACCCAGTACTTC.

This clonotype was seen repeatedly, ten times or more. This chain uses TRBV7-2 with TRBJ1-2; D is perhaps TRBD1 (5 bases). With 1 base removed from V and 4 bases from J, the gap between germline ends came to 16 bases. The V gene's germline CDR1 is SGHTA and CDR2 FQGNSA. This CDR3 region has 16 residues. The chain's CDR3 is CASSLGGNPGSYGYTF. CDR3 sequence (DNA): TGTGCCAGCAGCTTAGGGGGCAACCCCGGGAGCTATGGCTACACCTTC.

This clonotype came up a few times. A much larger clone sits a single nucleotide away, making a read error possible. As DNA, the CDR3 is TGTGCCAGCAGTCCCCGTGGGAGGAGCTCCTGCGAGCAGTACTTC. This gives the protein CASSPRGRSSCEQYF. The chain is built from TRBV28 and TRBJ2-7, with TRBD2 as a possible D gene (6 bases). The CDR3 extends over 15 amino acids. Germline CDR1 MDHEN, CDR2 SYDVKM.

The sample holds many counts of this clonotype. J is TRBJ2-1 and V is TRBV28; D might be TRBD1 or TRBD2, each matching 5 bases. The V end was cut by 6 bases, the J end by 3 bases, with 15 bases between. The germline V gene encodes CDR1 MDHEN and CDR2 SYDVKM. This CDR3 is built from 15 residues. DNA of the CDR3: TGTGCCAGCAGCCCCGGGACCACAAGCTACAATGAGCAGTTCTTC. It codes for CASSPGTTSYNEQFF.

The chain recombines TRBV5-1 with TRBJ2-5; D ambiguous. The CDR3 runs to 14 residues. Germline-derived CDR1 and CDR2 are SGHRS and YFSETQ. V was clipped by 1 base and J by 2 bases, with 9 bases between them. CDR3 in DNA: TGCGCCAGCAGCTTGTTGGGATGGCAAGAGACCCAGTACTTC. Its translation is CASSLLGWQETQYF. The full variable domain, in which reference TRBV5-1 and TRBJ2-5 provide the parts outside the CDR3, is KAGVTQTPRYLIKTRGQQVTLSCSPISGHRSVSWYQQTPGQGLQFLFEYFSETQRNKGNFPGRFSGRQFSNSRSEMNVSTLELGDSALYLCASSLLGWQETQYFGPGTRLLVL.